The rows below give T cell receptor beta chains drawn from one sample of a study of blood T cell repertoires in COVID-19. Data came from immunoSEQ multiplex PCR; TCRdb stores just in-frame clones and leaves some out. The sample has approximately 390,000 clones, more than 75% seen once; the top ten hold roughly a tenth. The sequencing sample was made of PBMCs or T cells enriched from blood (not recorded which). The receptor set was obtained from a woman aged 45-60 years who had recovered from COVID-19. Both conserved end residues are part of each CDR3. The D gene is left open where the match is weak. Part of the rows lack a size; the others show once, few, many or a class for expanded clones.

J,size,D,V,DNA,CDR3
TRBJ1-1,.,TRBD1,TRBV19,TGTGCCAGTACCCGATGGGGACAGCGAAATGAGGCTTTCTTT,CASTRWGQRNEAFF
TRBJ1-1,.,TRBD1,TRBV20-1,TGCAGTGCTAGTCAGACCGGGACAGGGGCTGAAGCTTTCTTT,CSASQTGTGAEAFF
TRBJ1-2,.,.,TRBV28,TGTGCCAGCAGTTTCTCAGGCCGGATCCACTATGGCTACACCTTC,CASSFSGRIHYGYTF
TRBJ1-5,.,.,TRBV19,TGTGCCAGTACCTCAGTCCCTAATCAGCCCCAGCATTTT,CASTSVPNQPQHF
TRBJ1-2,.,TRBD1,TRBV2,TGTGCCAGCACACGACAGGGGTTGTGGGGCTACACCTTC,CASTRQGLWGYTF
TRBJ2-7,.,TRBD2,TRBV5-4,TGTGCCAGCAGCTTGACGGGCGGGGGAGGCGCCTACGAGCAGTACTTC,CASSLTGGGGAYEQYF
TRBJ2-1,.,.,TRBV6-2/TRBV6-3,TGTGCCAGCAGCCGACTTGCTCCCCTCACTGAGCAGTTCTTC,CASSRLAPLTEQFF
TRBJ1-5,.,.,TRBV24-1,TGTGCCACCAGTAGGGGCGGCAATCAGCCCCAGCATTTT,CATSRGGNQPQHF
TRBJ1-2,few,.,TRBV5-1,TGCGCCAGCAGCTTGAGCCAGCCCTTCGGGGGTGGCTACACCTTC,CASSLSQPFGGGYTF
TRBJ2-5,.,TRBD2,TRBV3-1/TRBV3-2,TGTGCCAGCACCGTGCGGTCGGGGGGGCAAGAGACCCAGTACTTC,CASTVRSGGQETQYF
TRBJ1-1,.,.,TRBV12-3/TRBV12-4,TGTGCCAGCAGTTTACAGGAGAACACTGAAGCTTTCTTT,CASSLQENTEAFF
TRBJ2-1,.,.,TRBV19,TGTGCCAGTAGTATAGAGGTTAGCTTTCATGAGCAGTTCTTC,CASSIEVSFHEQFF
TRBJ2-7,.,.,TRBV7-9,TGTGCCAGCAGACCAACAGGGCAGGGCTCCTACGAGCAGTACTTC,CASRPTGQGSYEQYF
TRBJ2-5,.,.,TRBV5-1,TGCGCCAGCAGCTCCGTCCTCCCTCAAGAGACCCAGTACTTC,CASSSVLPQETQYF